Shown below are 17 T cell receptor beta chains from a single sample sequenced in a study of CD8+ T cells in alopecia areata. The authors extracted RNA and reverse transcribed it into cDNA as the sequencing template. The data were produced by immunoSEQ multiplex PCR, yet TCRdb's version contains in-frame clones alone and is incomplete. This table has about 130,000 clones, almost 50% appearing once. Sequenced material: CD8+ T cells sorted from blood, taken at week 0. The receptors stem from a human donor with alopecia areata.

The V call is TRBV30, the J call TRBJ1-1; D uncertain. CDR3 length equals 11 residues. The germline V gene has CDR1 GTSNPN and CDR2 SVGIG (reference sequence). Trimming removed 2 bases from V and 7 bases from J, with 8 bases in between. DNA for the CDR3: TGTGCCTGGAGTAATATGGGTGAAGCTTTCTTT. This encodes CAWSNMGEAFF.

The rearrangement uses TRBV6-6 and TRBJ1-2, with TRBD1 as a possible D gene (5 bases). This CDR3 region has 15 residues. V lost 6 bases and J 6 bases, leaving 20 bases between the germline ends. CDR1 and CDR2 from the germline V gene are MNHNY and SVGAGI (reference sequence). This CDR3 reads CASSHLLGRDDGYTF. The CDR3 DNA sequence: TGTGCCAGCAGCCACCTGCTAGGCAGGGACGATGGCTACACCTTC.

Concerning this clone: At the DNA level, this CDR3 is encoded by other sequences in the same sample as well. This sequence joins TRBV30 and TRBJ2-7; D tentatively reads TRBD1 or TRBD2 (5 bases each). The V gene's germline CDR1 is GTSNPN and CDR2 SVGIG (reference sequence). V was pared by 0 bases and J by 0 bases, with 9 bases between. The CDR3 length is 14 residues. CDR3 protein: CAWSVRGSSYEQYF. The CDR3 DNA reads as TGTGCCTGGAGTGTACGGGGCAGCTCCTACGAGCAGTACTTC. Looking up the rest from reference TRBV30 and TRBJ2-7 gives the full variable domain: SQTIHQWPATLVQPVGSPLSLECTVEGTSNPNLYWYRQAAGRGLQLLFYSVGIGQISSEVPQNLSASRPQDRQFILSSKKLLLSDSGFYLCAWSVRGSSYEQYFGPGTRLTVT.

The chain uses TRBV7-9 and TRBJ2-3; D gene uncertain. The CDR3 has 14 residues. Germline V lookup: CDR1 SEHNR, CDR2 FQNEAQ (reference sequence). Trimming shortened V by 3 bases and J by 5 bases, and 12 bases separated the two germline ends. This CDR3 reads CASSFPQIVDTQYF. DNA for the CDR3: TGTGCCAGCAGCTTTCCACAGATTGTAGATACGCAGTATTTT.

V is TRBV29-1 and J is TRBJ2-2; D is unclear. V was shortened by 7 bases and J by 5 bases, with 17 bases between the two germline ends. The CDR3 is 14 residues long. The germline CDR1 and CDR2 sequences are SQVTM and ANQGSEA. The CDR3 is CSALRTINTGELFF. DNA of the CDR3: TGCAGCGCTCTCCGGACCATTAATACCGGGGAGCTGTTTTTT.

This chain uses TRBV21-1 with TRBJ1-1; the table assigns TRBD1, which was not confirmed against the DNA. TRBV21-1 represents a pseudogene. The CDR3 extends over 17 amino acids. In nucleotides, the CDR3 is TGTGCCAGCAGCAAAGGCTGGACAGGCCGAAGGAACACTGAAGCTTTCTTT. It translates to CASSKGWTGRRNTEAFF.

V and J are TRBV13 and TRBJ2-3; 12 bases agree with TRBD2. This CDR3 has 17 amino acids. Germline lookup yields CDR1 PRHDT and CDR2 FYEKMQ (reference sequence). The V gene end was trimmed by 5 bases and the J gene end by 1 base; junction bases not matched to a gene: 7. CDR3 loop: CASSPTGLAGRTDTQYF. In DNA form, the CDR3 reads TGTGCCAGCAGCCCGACCGGACTAGCGGGACGCACAGATACGCAGTATTTT.

The rearrangement uses TRBV19 and TRBJ1-1; a weak D match, TRBD1 (6 bases). This CDR3 contains 14 residues. V dropped 5 bases and J dropped 3 bases, with 13 bases sitting between them. Germline loops: CDR1 LNHDA, CDR2 SQIVND (reference sequence). CDR3 in amino acids: CASSLGQRHTEAFF. As DNA, the CDR3 is TGTGCCAGTAGTCTAGGACAGAGGCACACTGAAGCTTTCTTT.

The chain employs TRBV5-1 and TRBJ2-5; D may correspond to TRBD1 or TRBD2 (6 bases each). The CDR3 totals 15 residues. Trimming pared 2 bases from V and 4 bases from J, leaving 15 bases between. Germline loops: CDR1 SGHRS, CDR2 YFSETQ. The CDR3 nucleotides read TGCGCCAGCAGCTTCGCCAGGGGAGGATTAGAGACCCAGTACTTC. It specifies CASSFARGGLETQYF. Full variable domain (missing parts from reference TRBV5-1 and TRBJ2-5): KAGVTQTPRYLIKTRGQQVTLSCSPISGHRSVSWYQQTPGQGLQFLFEYFSETQRNKGNFPGRFSGRQFSNSRSEMNVSTLELGDSALYLCASSFARGGLETQYFGPGTRLLVL.

The V gene is TRBV7-8, the J gene TRBJ1-5; 11 nucleotides match TRBD1. This CDR3 contains 15 residues. The germline gives CDR1 SGHVS, CDR2 FQNEAQ. Trimming at V came to 5 bases and at J to 5 bases, leaving 5 bases not matched to a gene. CDR3: CASSIGTGGDQPQHF. The CDR3 DNA reads as TGTGCCAGCAGCATAGGGACAGGGGGGGATCAGCCCCAGCATTTT.

The chain carries TRBV6-6 and TRBJ2-5; D possibly corresponds to TRBD2 (5 bases). The CDR3 has 13 amino acids. Germline loops: CDR1 MNHNY, CDR2 SVGAGI (reference sequence). The V end was cut by 8 bases, the J end by 5 bases, with 15 bases between. The CDR3 sequence is CASRLAGGETQYF. The CDR3 DNA follows: TGTGCCAGCCGTTTGGCGGGTGGGGAGACCCAGTACTTC.

This chain connects TRBV9 to TRBJ2-3, with 8 bases lining up with TRBD1. The CDR3 runs to 19 residues. Trimming at V came to 1 base and at J to 8 bases, leaving 21 bases not matched to a gene. CDR1 is SGDLS and CDR2 is YYNGEE in the germline V gene. Here the CDR3 DNA reads TGTGCCAGCAGCGTAAGGAAGCAGGAGACAGGGGCAACCCGGGTTACGCAGTATTTT. The encoded protein is CASSVRKQETGATRVTQYF.

The chain couples TRBV29-1 to TRBJ2-3; 13 bases map to TRBD2. With 7 bases clipped from V and 7 bases from J, the junction kept 11 bases outside the gene matches. The CDR3 has 15 amino acids. Germline V lookup: CDR1 SQVTM, CDR2 ANQGSEA. This CDR3 is CSAEPLAGGSYTQYF. CDR3 nucleotides: TGCAGCGCGGAACCACTAGCGGGGGGGTCATATACGCAGTATTTT.

The CDR3 protein is CASSIDLPVGNQPQHF. The CDR3 DNA reads as TGTGCCAGTAGTATAGACCTACCGGTGGGCAATCAGCCCCAGCATTTT. The chain carries TRBV19 and TRBJ1-5; no clear D gene. The CDR3 runs 16 residues. The germline V gene encodes CDR1 LNHDA and CDR2 SQIVND (reference sequence). The V end was cut by 0 bases, the J end by 2 bases, with 11 bases between.

This chain links TRBV29-1 with TRBJ2-7; perhaps TRBD1 as D (5 bases). Per germline, CDR1 SQVTM and CDR2 ANQGSEA. The CDR3 consists of 14 residues. The V gene lost 1 base and the J gene lost 7 bases, with 17 bases spanning the gap. The CDR3 region is CSVEVRTSFLEQYF. CDR3 sequence (DNA): TGCAGCGTTGAAGTAAGGACATCCTTTTTGGAGCAGTACTTC.

The chain has TRBV6-1 and TRBJ2-7, with D hard to call. This CDR3 region has 12 residues. The germline V gene has CDR1 MNHNS and CDR2 SASEGT. Between the trimmed V and J ends, which lost 3 bases and 6 bases, there was a span of 9 bases. CDR3 coding DNA: TGTGCCAGCAGTGAGGGCCGGAGCGAGCAGTACTTC. This translates into CASSEGRSEQYF.

The genes are TRBV5-4 and TRBJ2-3; no clear D gene. Deletions cut 3 bases from V and 2 bases from J, with 1 base between. Germline lookup yields CDR1 SGHNT and CDR2 YYREEE (reference sequence). This CDR3 is 11 amino acids long. CDR3 protein: CASSSTDTQYF. The CDR3 nucleotides read TGTGCCAGCAGCTCCACAGATACGCAGTATTTT.